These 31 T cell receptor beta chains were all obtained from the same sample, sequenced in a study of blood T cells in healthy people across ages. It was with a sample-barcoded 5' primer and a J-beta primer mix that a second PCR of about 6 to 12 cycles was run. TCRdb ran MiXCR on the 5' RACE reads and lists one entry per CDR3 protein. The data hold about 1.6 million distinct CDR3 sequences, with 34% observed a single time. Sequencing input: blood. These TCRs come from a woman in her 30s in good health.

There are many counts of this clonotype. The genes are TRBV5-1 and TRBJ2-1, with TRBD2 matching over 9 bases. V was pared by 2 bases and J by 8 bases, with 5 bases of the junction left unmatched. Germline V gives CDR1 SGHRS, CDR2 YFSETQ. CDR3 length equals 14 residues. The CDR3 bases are TGCGCCAGCAGCTTAGCGGGAGGAAGGGATGAGCAGTTCTTC. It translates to CASSLAGGRDEQFF.

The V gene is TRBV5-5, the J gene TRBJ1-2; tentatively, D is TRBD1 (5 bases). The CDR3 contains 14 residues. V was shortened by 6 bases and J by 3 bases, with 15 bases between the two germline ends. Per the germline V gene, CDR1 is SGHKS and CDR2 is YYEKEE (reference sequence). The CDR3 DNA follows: TGTGCCAGCATCCCCCAGTGGGGGGACTATGGCTACACCTTC. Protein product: CASIPQWGDYGYTF.

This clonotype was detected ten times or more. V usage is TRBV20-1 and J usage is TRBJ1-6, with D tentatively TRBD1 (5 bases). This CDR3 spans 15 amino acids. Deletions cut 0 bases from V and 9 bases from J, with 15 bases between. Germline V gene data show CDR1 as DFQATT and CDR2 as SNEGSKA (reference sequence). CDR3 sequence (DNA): TGCAGTGCTAGAGATCTGGCCCCGGGGGGTTCACCCCTCCACTTT. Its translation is CSARDLAPGGSPLHF.

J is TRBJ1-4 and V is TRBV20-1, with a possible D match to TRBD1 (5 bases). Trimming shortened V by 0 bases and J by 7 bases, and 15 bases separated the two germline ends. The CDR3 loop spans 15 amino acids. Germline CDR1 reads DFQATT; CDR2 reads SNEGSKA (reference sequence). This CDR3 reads CSARDPRGDSEKLFF. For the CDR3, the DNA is TGCAGTGCTAGAGATCCTAGGGGCGATAGTGAAAAACTGTTTTTT.

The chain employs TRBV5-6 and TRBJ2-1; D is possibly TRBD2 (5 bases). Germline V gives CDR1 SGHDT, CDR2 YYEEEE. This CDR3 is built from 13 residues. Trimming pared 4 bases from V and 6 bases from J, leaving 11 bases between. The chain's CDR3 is CASSVRASNEQFF. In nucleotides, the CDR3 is TGTGCCAGCAGCGTGCGGGCCTCCAATGAGCAGTTCTTC.

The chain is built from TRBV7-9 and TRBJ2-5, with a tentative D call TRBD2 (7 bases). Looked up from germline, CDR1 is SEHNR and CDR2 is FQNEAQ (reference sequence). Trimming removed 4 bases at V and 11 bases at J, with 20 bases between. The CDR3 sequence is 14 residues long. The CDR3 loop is CASSWERGAGEQYF. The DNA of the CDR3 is TGTGCCAGCAGCTGGGAACGGGGGGCCGGAGAGCAGTACTTC. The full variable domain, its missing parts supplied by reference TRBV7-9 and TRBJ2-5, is DTGVSQNPRHKITKRGQNVTFRCDPISEHNRLYWYRQTLGQGPEFLTYFQNEAQLEKSRLLSDRFSAERPKGSFSTLEIQRTEQGDSAMYLCASSWERGAGEQYFGPGTRLLVL.

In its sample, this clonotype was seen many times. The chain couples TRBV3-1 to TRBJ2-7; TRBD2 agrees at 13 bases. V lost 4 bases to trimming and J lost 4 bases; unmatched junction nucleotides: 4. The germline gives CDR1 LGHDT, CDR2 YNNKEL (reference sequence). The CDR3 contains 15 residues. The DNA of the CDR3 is TGTGCCAGCAGCCCACCGGGACTAGCGGGATACGAGCAGTACTTC. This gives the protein CASSPPGLAGYEQYF.

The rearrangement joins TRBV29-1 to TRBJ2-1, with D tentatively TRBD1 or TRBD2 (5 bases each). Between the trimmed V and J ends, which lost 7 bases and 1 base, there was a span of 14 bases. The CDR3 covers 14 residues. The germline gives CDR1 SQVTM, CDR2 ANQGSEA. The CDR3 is CSAPGDRSYNEQFF. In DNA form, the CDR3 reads TGCAGCGCCCCCGGGGACCGGTCCTACAATGAGCAGTTCTTC.

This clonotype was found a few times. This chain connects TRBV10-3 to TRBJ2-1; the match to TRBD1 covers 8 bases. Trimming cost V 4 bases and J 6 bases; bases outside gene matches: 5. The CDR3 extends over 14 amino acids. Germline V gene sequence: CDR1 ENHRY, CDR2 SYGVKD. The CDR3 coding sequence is TGTGCCATCAGTGGGACAGGGTCGGGCAATGAGCAGTTCTTC. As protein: CAISGTGSGNEQFF.

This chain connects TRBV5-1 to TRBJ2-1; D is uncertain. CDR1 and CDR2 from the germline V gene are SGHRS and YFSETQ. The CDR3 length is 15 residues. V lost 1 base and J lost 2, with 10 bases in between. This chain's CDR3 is CASSLTANTYNEQFF. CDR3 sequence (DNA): TGCGCCAGCAGCTTGACGGCTAATACCTACAATGAGCAGTTCTTC.

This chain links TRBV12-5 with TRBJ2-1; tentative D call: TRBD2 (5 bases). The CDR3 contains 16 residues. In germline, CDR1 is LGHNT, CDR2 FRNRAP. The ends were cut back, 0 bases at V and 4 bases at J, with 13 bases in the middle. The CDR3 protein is CASGLVLGPGYNEQFF. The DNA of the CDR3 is TGTGCTAGTGGTTTGGTCCTCGGGCCGGGGTACAATGAGCAGTTCTTC.

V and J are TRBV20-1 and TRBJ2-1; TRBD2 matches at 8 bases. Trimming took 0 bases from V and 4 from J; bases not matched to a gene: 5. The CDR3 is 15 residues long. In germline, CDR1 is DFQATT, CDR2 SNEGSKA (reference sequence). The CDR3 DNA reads TGCAGTGCTAGAGATGGCTTAGCGGGGTACAATGAGCAGTTCTTC. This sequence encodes CSARDGLAGYNEQFF.

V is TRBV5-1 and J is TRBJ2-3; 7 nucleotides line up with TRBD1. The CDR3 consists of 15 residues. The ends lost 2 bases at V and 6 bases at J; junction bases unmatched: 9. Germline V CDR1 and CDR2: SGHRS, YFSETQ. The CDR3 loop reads CASSFETGSPDTQYF. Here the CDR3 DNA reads TGCGCCAGCAGCTTCGAGACAGGGTCTCCGGATACGCAGTATTTT.

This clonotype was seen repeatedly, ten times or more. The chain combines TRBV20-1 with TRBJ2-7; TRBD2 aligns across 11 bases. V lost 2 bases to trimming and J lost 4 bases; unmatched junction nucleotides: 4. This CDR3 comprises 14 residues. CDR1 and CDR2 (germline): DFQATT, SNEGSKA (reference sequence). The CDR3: CSARSIAGGYEQYF. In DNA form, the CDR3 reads TGCAGTGCTAGATCGATAGCGGGAGGGTACGAGCAGTACTTC.

CDR3 DNA: TGTGCCAGCAGCTTATTTACAGGGCTTTTGAACACCGGGGAGCTGTTTTTT. Translated, it gives CASSLFTGLLNTGELFF. The genes are TRBV7-3 and TRBJ2-2; the D gene is possibly TRBD1 (6 bases). Germline CDR1 SGHTA, CDR2 FQGTGA. Trimming pared 2 bases from V and 1 base from J, leaving 14 bases between. The CDR3 length is 17 residues. Combining the CDR3 with reference TRBV7-3 and TRBJ2-2 gives the whole variable domain GAGVSQTPSNKVTEKGKYVELRCDPISGHTALYWYRQSLGQGPEFLIYFQGTGAADDSGLPNDRFFAVRPEGSVSTLKIQRTERGDSAVYLCASSLFTGLLNTGELFFGEGSRLTVL.

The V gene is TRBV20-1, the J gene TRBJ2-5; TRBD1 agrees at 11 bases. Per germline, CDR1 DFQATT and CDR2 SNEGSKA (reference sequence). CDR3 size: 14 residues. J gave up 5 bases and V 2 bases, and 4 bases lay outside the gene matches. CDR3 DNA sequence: TGCAGTGCTAGAAGAGGGACAGGGGGGGAGACCCAGTACTTC. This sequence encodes CSARRGTGGETQYF.

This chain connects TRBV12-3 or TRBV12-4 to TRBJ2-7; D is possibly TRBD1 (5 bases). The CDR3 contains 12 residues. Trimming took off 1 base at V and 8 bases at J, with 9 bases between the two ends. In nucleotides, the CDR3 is TGTGCCAGCAGTTTAGGGCCAGGGAAGCAGTACTTC. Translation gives CASSLGPGKQYF.

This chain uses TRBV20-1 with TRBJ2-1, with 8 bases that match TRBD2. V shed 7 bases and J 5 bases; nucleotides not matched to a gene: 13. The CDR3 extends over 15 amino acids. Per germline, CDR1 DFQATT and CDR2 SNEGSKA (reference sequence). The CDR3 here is CSGNTGTSRNNEQFF. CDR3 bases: TGCAGTGGTAACACCGGGACTAGTCGGAACAATGAGCAGTTCTTC.

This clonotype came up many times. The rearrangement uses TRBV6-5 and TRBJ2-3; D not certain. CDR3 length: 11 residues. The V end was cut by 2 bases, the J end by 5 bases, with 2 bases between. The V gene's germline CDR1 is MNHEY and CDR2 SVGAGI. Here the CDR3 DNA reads TGTGCCAGCAGTTACCTAGATACGCAGTATTTT. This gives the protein CASSYLDTQYF.

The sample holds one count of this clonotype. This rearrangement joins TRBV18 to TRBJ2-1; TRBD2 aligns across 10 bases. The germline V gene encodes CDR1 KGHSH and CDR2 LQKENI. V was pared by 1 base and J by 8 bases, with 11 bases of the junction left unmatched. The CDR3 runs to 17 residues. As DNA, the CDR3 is TGTGCCAGCTCACCACGAGTAGCGGGAGGCCCGGGGGATGAGCAGTTCTTC. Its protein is CASSPRVAGGPGDEQFF.

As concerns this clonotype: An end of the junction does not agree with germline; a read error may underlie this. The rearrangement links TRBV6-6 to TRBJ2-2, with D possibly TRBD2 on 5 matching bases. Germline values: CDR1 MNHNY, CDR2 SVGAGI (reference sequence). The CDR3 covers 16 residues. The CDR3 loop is CASNSPANSKTGEPFF. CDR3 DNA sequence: TGTGCCAGCAATTCCCCGGCTAATAGCAAAACCGGGGAGCCGTTTTTT.

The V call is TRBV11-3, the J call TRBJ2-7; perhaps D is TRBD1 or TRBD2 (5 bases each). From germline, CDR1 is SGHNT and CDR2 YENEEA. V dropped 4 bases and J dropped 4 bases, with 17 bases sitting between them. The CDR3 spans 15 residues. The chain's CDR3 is CASSYATGPDYEQYF. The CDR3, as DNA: TGTGCCAGCAGCTACGCGACGGGGCCTGATTACGAGCAGTACTTC. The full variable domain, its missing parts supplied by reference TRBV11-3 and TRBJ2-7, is EAGVVQSPRYKIIEKKQPVAFWCNPISGHNTLYWYLQNLGQGPELLIRYENEEAVDDSQLPKDRFSAERLKGVDSTLKIQPAELGDSAVYLCASSYATGPDYEQYFGPGTRLTVT.

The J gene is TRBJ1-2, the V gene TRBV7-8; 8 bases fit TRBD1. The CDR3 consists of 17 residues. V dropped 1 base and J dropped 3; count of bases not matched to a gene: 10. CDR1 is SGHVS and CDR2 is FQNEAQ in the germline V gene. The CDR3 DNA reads TGTGCCAGCAGCTTAGTGAGGACAGGGCCTAGGGACTATGGCTACACCTTC. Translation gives CASSLVRTGPRDYGYTF.

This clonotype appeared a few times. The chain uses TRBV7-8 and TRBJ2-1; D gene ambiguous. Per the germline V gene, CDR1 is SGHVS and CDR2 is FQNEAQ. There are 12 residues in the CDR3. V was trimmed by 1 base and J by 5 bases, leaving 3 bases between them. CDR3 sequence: CASSLDHNEQFF. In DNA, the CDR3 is TGTGCCAGCAGCTTAGACCACAATGAGCAGTTCTTC.

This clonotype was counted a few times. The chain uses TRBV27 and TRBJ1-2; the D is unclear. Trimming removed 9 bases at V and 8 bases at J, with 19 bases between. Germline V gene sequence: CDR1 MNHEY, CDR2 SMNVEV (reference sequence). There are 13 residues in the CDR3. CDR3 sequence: CASGVGVGAGYTF. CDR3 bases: TGTGCCAGTGGAGTCGGTGTCGGCGCGGGCTACACCTTC.

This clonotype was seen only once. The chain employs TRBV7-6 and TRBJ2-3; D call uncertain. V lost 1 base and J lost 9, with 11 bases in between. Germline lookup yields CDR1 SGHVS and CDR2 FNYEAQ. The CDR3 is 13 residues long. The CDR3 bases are TGTGCCAGCAGCTTAGACTTCTGGGGAACGCAGTATTTT. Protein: CASSLDFWGTQYF.

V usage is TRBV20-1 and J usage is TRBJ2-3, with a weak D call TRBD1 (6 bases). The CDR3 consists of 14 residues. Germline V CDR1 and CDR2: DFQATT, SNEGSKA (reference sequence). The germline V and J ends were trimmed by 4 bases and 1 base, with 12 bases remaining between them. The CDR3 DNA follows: TGCAGTGCTACTAGACAGGTGGGCACAGATACGCAGTATTTT. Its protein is CSATRQVGTDTQYF.

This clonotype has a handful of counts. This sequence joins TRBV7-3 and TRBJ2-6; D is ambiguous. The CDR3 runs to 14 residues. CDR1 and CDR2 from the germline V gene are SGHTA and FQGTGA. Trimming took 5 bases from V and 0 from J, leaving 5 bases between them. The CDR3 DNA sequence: TGTGCCAGCAGCACTCACTCTGGGGCCAACGTCCTGACTTTC. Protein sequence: CASSTHSGANVLTF.

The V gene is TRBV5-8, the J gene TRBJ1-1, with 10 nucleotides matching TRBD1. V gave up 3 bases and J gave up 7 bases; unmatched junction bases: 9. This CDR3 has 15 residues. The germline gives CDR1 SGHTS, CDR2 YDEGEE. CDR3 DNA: TGTGCCAGCAGCTCCCCGACGGGACAGGGGTTTGAAGCTTTCTTT. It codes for CASSSPTGQGFEAFF.

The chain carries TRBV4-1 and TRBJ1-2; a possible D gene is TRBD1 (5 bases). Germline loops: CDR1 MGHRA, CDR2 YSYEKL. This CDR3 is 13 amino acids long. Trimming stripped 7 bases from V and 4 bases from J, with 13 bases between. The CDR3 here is CASKEGLGYGYTF. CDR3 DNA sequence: TGCGCCAGCAAGGAGGGGTTGGGCTATGGCTACACCTTC.

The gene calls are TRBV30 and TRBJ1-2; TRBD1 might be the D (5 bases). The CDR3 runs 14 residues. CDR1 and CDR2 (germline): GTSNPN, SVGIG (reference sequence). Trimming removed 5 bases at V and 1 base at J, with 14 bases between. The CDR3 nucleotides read TGTGCCTGGGGCCTCGGGGGGTTTAACTATGGCTACACCTTC. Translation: CAWGLGGFNYGYTF.